The 17 T cell receptor beta chains reported below all come from one sample, sequenced in a study of blood T cell repertoires in COVID-19. Assay used: immunoSEQ multiplex PCR; TCRdb lists only in-frame clones, some missing. Found here are around 450,000 clones, around 89% of them singletons; the top ten hold more than 4%. The sample comprised peripheral blood. The source is a woman in her twenties or thirties with acute or convalescent COVID-19.

The chain has TRBV4-1 and TRBJ1-5; no clear D. In germline, CDR1 is MGHRA, CDR2 YSYEKL. The CDR3 contains 15 residues. Trimming stripped 0 bases from V and 9 bases from J, with 15 bases between. The CDR3 coding sequence is TGCGCCAGCAGCCAAGAGGTAACCACTCCTCGGCCCCAGCATTTT. Protein sequence: CASSQEVTTPRPQHF.

J is TRBJ2-1 and V is TRBV9, with D perhaps TRBD1 (5 bases). V lost 2 bases, J lost 5 bases, and 14 bases lay in between. From germline, CDR1 is SGDLS and CDR2 YYNGEE. This CDR3 has 15 residues. The DNA of the CDR3 is TGTGCCAGCAGCGTCGACGGGTTAGGGGACAATGAGCAGTTCTTC. Its translation: CASSVDGLGDNEQFF.

V and J are TRBV6-2 or TRBV6-3 and TRBJ1-1; 9 nucleotides agree with TRBD1. The J segment lost 0 bases and the V segment lost 6 bases, leaving 11 bases of the junction unmatched. This CDR3 has 17 residues. Per germline, CDR1 MNHEY and CDR2 SVGEGT. CDR3 DNA sequence: TGTGCCAGCAGCCCGGGACAGGGACAGAGGGTGAACACTGAAGCTTTCTTT. This encodes CASSPGQGQRVNTEAFF.

V usage is TRBV9 and J usage is TRBJ2-7; 7 bases agree with TRBD2. Germline V CDR1 and CDR2: SGDLS, YYNGEE. Trimming took 0 bases from V and 1 from J; bases not matched to a gene: 4. CDR3 length: 15 residues. The CDR3 loop is CASSVGAGLSYEQYF. Written as DNA, the CDR3 is TGTGCCAGCAGCGTAGGAGCGGGGCTTTCCTACGAGCAGTACTTC.

The chain employs TRBV7-2 and TRBJ2-2; D possibly corresponds to TRBD2 (5 bases). CDR1 and CDR2 (germline): SGHTA, FQGNSA. CDR3 length: 15 amino acids. Trimming cost V 3 bases and J 6 bases, with 14 bases left between them. This CDR3 reads CASSFDTAGPGELFF. CDR3 nucleotide sequence: TGTGCCAGCAGCTTTGACACTGCGGGTCCCGGGGAGCTGTTTTTT.

This clone was picked up a small number of times. The rearrangement uses TRBV3-1 (or the pseudogene TRBV3-2) and TRBJ1-6; 10 nucleotides align to TRBD1. After removal of 4 bases from V and 9 bases from J, the junction contained 6 bases not matched to a gene. Germline-derived CDR1 and CDR2 are LGHDT and YNNKEL (reference sequence). This CDR3 comprises 15 residues. CDR3 DNA sequence: TGTGCCAGCAGCCGGGAGACAGGGGGCCCTTCACCCCTCCACTTT. It specifies CASSRETGGPSPLHF.

The chain recombines TRBV29-1 with TRBJ2-5; no reliable D call. Trimming left V 7 bases short and J 0 bases short, with 9 bases between. This CDR3 has 12 residues. Germline V gene sequence: CDR1 SQVTM, CDR2 ANQGSEA. The DNA of the CDR3 is TGCAGCGGTACGACTTACCAAGAGACCCAGTACTTC. Its protein is CSGTTYQETQYF.

The chain joins TRBV7-2 to TRBJ1-1, with 8 bases matching TRBD1. Germline V gives CDR1 SGHTA, CDR2 FQGNSA. The CDR3 is 15 amino acids. V dropped 5 bases and J dropped 1; count of bases not matched to a gene: 6. This chain's CDR3 is CASSDRQGTNTEAFF. CDR3 DNA: TGTGCCAGCAGCGATCGACAGGGGACGAACACTGAAGCTTTCTTT.

This clone came up a few times. CDR3 sequence reads: CASSLVNTEAFF. As DNA, the CDR3 is TGTGCCAGCAGCTTGGTAAACACTGAAGCTTTCTTT. This chain links TRBV5-4 with TRBJ1-1; D gene uncertain. Germline CDR1 is SGHNT and CDR2 is YYREEE (reference sequence). V shed 0 bases and J shed 2 bases, with 2 bases lying between them. The CDR3 runs 12 residues. Looking up the rest from reference TRBV5-4 and TRBJ1-1 gives the full variable domain: ETGVTQSPTHLIKTRGQQVTLRCSSQSGHNTVSWYQQALGQGPQFIFQYYREEENGRGNFPPRFSGLQFPNYSSELNVNALELDDSALYLCASSLVNTEAFFGQGTRLTVV.

The V gene is TRBV6-1, the J gene TRBJ2-3; 14 bases are a match to TRBD2. The germline CDR1 and CDR2 sequences are MNHNS and SASEGT. This CDR3 contains 16 residues. Losses at the gene ends were 4 bases for V and 5 bases for J; bases not matched to a gene: 5. DNA of the CDR3: TGTGCCAGCAGTGGGACTAGCGGGGGGCCAAGAGATACGCAGTATTTT. Its translation is CASSGTSGGPRDTQYF.

The rearrangement joins TRBV18 to TRBJ1-3, with D hard to call. The germline V and J ends were trimmed by 0 bases and 2 bases, with 14 bases remaining between them. The CDR3 loop spans 17 amino acids. Germline V lookup: CDR1 KGHSH, CDR2 LQKENI. The CDR3 DNA is TGTGCCAGCTCACCACCCGAGAAGTCGATTACTGGAAACACCATATATTTT. Its translation: CASSPPEKSITGNTIYF.

J is TRBJ2-5 and V is TRBV4-1; a weak D match, TRBD1 (5 bases). This CDR3 spans 13 amino acids. V lost 4 bases, J lost 1 base, and 7 bases lay in between. In germline, CDR1 is MGHRA, CDR2 YSYEKL. The CDR3 coding sequence is TGCGCCAGCAGCCGACAGCCCCAAGAGACCCAGTACTTC. Encoded protein: CASSRQPQETQYF.

The chain has TRBV5-5 and TRBJ1-1; a possible D gene is TRBD1 (6 bases). CDR1 and CDR2 from the germline V gene are SGHKS and YYEKEE (reference sequence). Deletions cut 7 bases from V and 0 bases from J, with 16 bases between. This CDR3 has 15 residues. This chain's CDR3 is CASGGAAVVNTEAFF. The CDR3 DNA sequence: TGTGCCAGCGGGGGGGCCGCGGTAGTGAACACTGAAGCTTTCTTT.

The chain combines TRBV7-3 with TRBJ2-7; TRBD2 agrees at 7 bases. The CDR3 runs to 15 residues. The V and J ends lost 0 bases and 4 bases, in that order; junction bases with no gene match: 6. The germline CDR1 and CDR2 sequences are SGHTA and FQGTGA. CDR3 in amino acids: CASSLTLGEGYEQYF. DNA of the CDR3: TGTGCCAGCAGCTTAACGTTGGGGGAGGGGTACGAGCAGTACTTC.

This clone was seen just once. The rearrangement uses TRBV6-1 and TRBJ1-2; no reliable D call. V gave up 2 bases and J gave up 6 bases, with 13 bases separating them. Germline assignment: CDR1 MNHNS and CDR2 SASEGT. The CDR3 has 14 amino acids. The CDR3 loop is CASSELNGGNGYTF. The CDR3 nucleotides are TGTGCCAGCAGTGAATTAAACGGAGGAAATGGCTACACCTTC.

The V and J genes are TRBV4-1 and TRBJ2-3; TRBD2 is a possible D gene (7 bases). V shed 5 bases and J shed 1 base, with 31 bases lying between them. The V gene's germline CDR1 is MGHRA and CDR2 YSYEKL. The CDR3 is 21 amino acids. The CDR3 DNA sequence: TGCGCCAGCAGCTTTAACGAAGCTTATTATGGGGGGGGGCACGGCACAGATACGCAGTATTTT. Protein: CASSFNEAYYGGGHGTDTQYF.

The CDR3, as DNA: TGTGCCAGCAGCTTACGGGGAGCCTACAATGAGCAGTTCTTC. Amino acids: CASSLRGAYNEQFF. The chain recombines TRBV11-2 with TRBJ2-1, with D tentatively TRBD2 (5 bases). The CDR3 covers 14 residues. V shed 2 bases and J shed 2 bases, with 7 bases lying between them. The V gene's germline CDR1 is SGHAT and CDR2 FQNNGV.